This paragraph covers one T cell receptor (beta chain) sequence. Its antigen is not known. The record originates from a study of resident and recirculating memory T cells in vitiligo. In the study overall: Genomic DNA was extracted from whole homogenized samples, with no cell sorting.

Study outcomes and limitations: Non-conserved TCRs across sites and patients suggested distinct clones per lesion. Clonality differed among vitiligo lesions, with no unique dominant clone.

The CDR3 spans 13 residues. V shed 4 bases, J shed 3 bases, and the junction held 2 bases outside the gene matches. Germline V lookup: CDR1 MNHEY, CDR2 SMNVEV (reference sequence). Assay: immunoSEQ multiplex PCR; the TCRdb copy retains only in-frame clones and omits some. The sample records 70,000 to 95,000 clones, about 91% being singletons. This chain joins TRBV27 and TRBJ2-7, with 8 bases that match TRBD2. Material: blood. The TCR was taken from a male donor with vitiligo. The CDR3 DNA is TGTGCCAGCAGTTATGCGGGAGGCTACGAGCAGTACTTC. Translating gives CASSYAGGYEQYF.